This TCR beta chain appears in the sequencing data of a study of cytomegalovirus exposure and HLA in healthy donors. Study information: A previous analysis identified approximately 120 million unique TCR beta sequences derived from some 170 million T cells.

Comment on this clone: Antigen unknown.

General study results and limits: In vitro work confirmed that a few CMV-associated chains recognize CMV antigens. According to the study, roughly 180 TCR beta chains were cytomegalovirus-associated.

Donors were ostensibly healthy at sampling, although undocumented immune exposures were probable. Amplification used 60 Vbeta primers and 13 Jbeta primers. Clones were read by immunoSEQ multiplex PCR, and TCRdb kept only the in-frame ones, dropping some. Of a few hundred thousand clones listed, around 90% were seen once; the top ten hold 1.5% to 2%. Sequencing used PBMCs. The sequence was obtained from a girl aged 2-10 years in good health and CMV-seronegative.

CDR3: CASSQGGAPTEAFF. Written as DNA, the CDR3 is TGCGCCAGCAGCCAAGGAGGAGCGCCCACTGAAGCTTTCTTT. V and J are TRBV4-1 and TRBJ1-1, with no clear D. Per germline, CDR1 MGHRA and CDR2 YSYEKL. CDR3 length: 14 residues. V lost 1 base and J lost 4, with 10 bases in between.